The rows below give T cell receptor beta chains drawn from one sample of a study of regulatory T cells in long-lasting Graves disease. A single record per CDR3 protein comes from TCRdb applying MiXCR to the multiplex PCR reads. Of 400,000 to 500,000 distinct CDR3 sequences in the sample, about 17% were seen once. These same records also appear under a second study, on T cells in Graves' hyperthyroidism and ophthalmopathy.

Material: peripheral blood mononuclear cells (PBMCs), obtained at new diagnosis, from a patient treated with antithyroid drugs. The receptors derive from a woman aged 18-35 years with Graves disease. Both conserved end residues are part of each CDR3. A D gene is named only where the DNA matches it firmly. Part of the rows lack a size; the others show once, few, many or a class for expanded clones.

clone_size	v_call	j_call	d_call	cdr3_length	cdr3_nt	cdr3_aa
many	TRBV20-1	TRBJ1-1	.	14	TGCAGTGCTTCCGGGGGAGGGATGAACACTGAAGCTTTCTTT	CSASGGGMNTEAFF
.	TRBV29-1	TRBJ2-3	TRBD2	12	TGCAGCGCGAGACTAGCTTCAGATACGCAGTATTTT	CSARLASDTQYF
few	TRBV11-2	TRBJ2-5	.	16	TGTGCCAGCAGCTTAGGGACCTCGAGTCTACAAGAGACCCAGTACTTC	CASSLGTSSLQETQYF
.	TRBV5-1	TRBJ2-1	.	15	TGCGCCGGCAGCTTGGTCTCCACAAGCACCTACGAGCAGTTCTTC	CAGSLVSTSTYEQFF
many	TRBV5-1	TRBJ1-1	TRBD1	15	TGTGCCAGCAGCCTTGGACAGGGGTTGAACACTGAAGCTTTCTTT	CASSLGQGLNTEAFF
many	TRBV28	TRBJ1-2	.	15	TGTGCCAGCAGGTCTTCCGGGGATGTTAACTATGGCTACACCTTC	CASRSSGDVNYGYTF
.	TRBV12-3/TRBV12-4	TRBJ2-7	.	16	TGTGCCAGCAGTTATGAGACAGGCCCTATCTCCTACGAGCAGTACTTC	CASSYETGPISYEQYF
many	TRBV11-1	TRBJ2-7	TRBD2	17	TGTGCCAGCAGCTTAGCAGCTAGCGGGAGGGCCTCGGACGAGCAGTACTTC	CASSLAASGRASDEQYF
.	TRBV11-2	TRBJ2-7	.	14	TGTGCCAGCAGGTTCGACAGGTCCTACTACGAGCAGTACTTC	CASRFDRSYYEQYF
few	TRBV4-3	TRBJ2-5	.	15	TGCGCCAGCAGCCGCGTAAGGAGTCAGGGAGAGACCCAGTACTTC	CASSRVRSQGETQYF
few	TRBV19	TRBJ2-1	TRBD2	17	TGTGCCAGTAGTATGTTCTCGCGGGGGAGCTCCTACAATGAGCAGTTCTTC	CASSMFSRGSSYNEQFF
.	TRBV20-1	TRBJ1-1	.	11	TGCAGTGCGTCGGCCGGGACTGAAGCTTTCTTT	CSASAGTEAFF
few	TRBV20-1	TRBJ2-1	TRBD2	14	TGCAGTGCTCTACTAGCGGGAGTAGAAGATGAGCAGTTCTTC	CSALLAGVEDEQFF
many	TRBV6-2/TRBV6-3	TRBJ1-1	.	12	TGTGCCAGCAGTTACTCTGGGGCTGAAGCTTTCTTT	CASSYSGAEAFF
few	TRBV28	TRBJ2-7	TRBD1	14	TGTGCCAGCAGTTATATCGCAGGGGGTTTCGAGCAGTACTTC	CASSYIAGGFEQYF
many	TRBV6-1	TRBJ2-3	.	13	TGTGCCAGCGCACGGGACCCCACAGATACGCAGTATTTT	CASARDPTDTQYF
.	TRBV3-1	TRBJ2-7	.	14	TGTGCCAGCAGCCGTTCCCGGGACAACTACGAGCAGCTCTTC	CASSRSRDNYEQLF
many	TRBV6-9	TRBJ2-1	TRBD2	18	TGTGCCAGCAGTTCCGCGGGACTAGCGGGTCCCTCCTACAATGAGCAGTTCTTC	CASSSAGLAGPSYNEQFF
few	TRBV10-2	TRBJ2-3	TRBD2	15	TGCGCCAGCAGTGAAACTAGCGGATTCACAGATACGCAGTATTTT	CASSETSGFTDTQYF
.	TRBV30	TRBJ2-1	TRBD2	16	TGCGCCTGGAGAGCCAGAGAGGGAGGGCCGTGGCATGAGCAGTTCTTC	CAWRAREGGPWHEQFF
.	TRBV7-2	TRBJ1-1	.	15	TGTGCCAGCAGCTTAGGTCCAGGGCAGGACACTGAAGCTTTCTTT	CASSLGPGQDTEAFF
many	TRBV11-2	TRBJ1-2	.	15	TGTGCCAGCAGCTTAATCCGGGCAGCTAACTATGGCTACACCTTC	CASSLIRAANYGYTF
many	TRBV3-1	TRBJ2-5	.	16	TGTGCCAGCAGCCAAGCGGTTGTGGGAAGCCAAGAGACCCAGTACTTC	CASSQAVVGSQETQYF
.	TRBV19	TRBJ2-1	.	15	TGTGCCAGTACCGCAGGTCACAAGTACTACAATGAGCAGTTCTTC	CASTAGHKYYNEQFF
many	TRBV5-1	TRBJ2-7	.	13	TGCGCCAGCAGCTTGACGGAGTCCCACGAGCAGTACTTC	CASSLTESHEQYF
many	TRBV28	TRBJ2-1	.	17	TGTGCCAGCAGTCCCTTACGGTGGACTACATCCCACAATGAGCAGTTCTTC	CASSPLRWTTSHNEQFF